These 14 T cell receptor beta chains share one sample of origin, sequenced in a study of CD8+CD57+ T cells in acquired aplastic anemia. Profiles of TCR beta VDJ and CDR3 were generated from a genomic DNA template. TCRdb re-called the reads with MiXCR, one entry per CDR3 protein. The table has under 250,000 distinct CDR3 sequences, 30% to 40% seen once. The sample consisted of sorted CD4+, CD8+, or CD8+CD57+ T cells (not recorded which) from PBMCs. These TCRs come from a human donor in good health, serving as a control.

This clonotype was detected a few times. This chain connects TRBV20-1 to TRBJ2-1, with 8 bases lining up with TRBD2. Germline V gene lookup returns CDR1 DFQATT and CDR2 SNEGSKA (reference sequence). This CDR3 region has 17 residues. J was trimmed by 7 bases and V by 3 bases; bases with no gene match: 17. The CDR3 is CSARASGLTTTKNEQFF. CDR3 coding DNA: TGCAGTGCTAGGGCTAGCGGGCTCACCACCACGAAAAATGAGCAGTTCTTC.

A note on this clonotype: A read error may be the cause here, since a much bigger clone is one base away. The V and J genes are TRBV4-1 and TRBJ1-2; the match to TRBD1 covers 7 bases. The CDR3 extends over 15 amino acids. Germline trimming cut 2 bases from V and 8 bases from J; bases unmatched to any gene: 11. Germline V gene lookup returns CDR1 MGHRA and CDR2 YSYEKL. The DNA of the CDR3 is TGCGCCAGCAGCCAAAAGTGGGACAGCGGGTTAGGCTACACCTTC. Amino acid sequence: CASSQKWDSGLGYTF.

For this clonotype: A much larger clone is a single base away; this may be a read error. The chain carries TRBV9 and TRBJ1-2, with 7 bases that match TRBD1. CDR1 is SGDLS, CDR2 YYNGEE, per germline. The length of the CDR3 is 14 residues. CDR3 sequence (DNA): TGTGCCAGCAGCTCAGGGGGTGGGAACTATGGCTTCACCTTC. Translation: CASSSGGGNYGFTF. Full variable domain (remainder filled in from reference TRBV9 and TRBJ1-2): DSGVTQTPKHLITATGQRVTLRCSPRSGDLSVYWYQQSLDQGLQFLIQYYNGEERAKGNILERFSAQQFPDLHSELNLSSLELGDSALYFCASSSGGGNYGFTFGSGTRLTVV.

The chain carries TRBV2 and TRBJ1-2; 8 nucleotides line up with TRBD1. The CDR3 has 12 residues. The germline gives CDR1 SNHLY, CDR2 FYNNEI. V shed 7 bases, J shed 7 bases, and the junction held 5 bases outside the gene matches. CDR3 in DNA: TGTGCCAGCATCAGGGGGCTTGGTGGCTACACCTTC. Amino acids: CASIRGLGGYTF.

This clonotype was counted many times. The CDR3 region is CASSDGLGFSEQFF. DNA for the CDR3: TGTGCCAGCAGTGATGGGCTAGGCTTCAGTGAGCAGTTCTTC. The chain employs TRBV6-4 and TRBJ2-1; D is ambiguous. Germline V lookup: CDR1 MRHNA, CDR2 SNTAGT. V lost 3 bases and J 9 bases, leaving 15 bases between the germline ends. There are 14 residues in the CDR3.

The chain employs TRBV10-3 and TRBJ1-5; a possible D gene is TRBD1 (5 bases). Germline V gene data show CDR1 as ENHRY and CDR2 as SYGVKD. CDR3 size: 16 residues. Between the trimmed V and J ends, which lost 8 bases and 2 bases, there was a span of 19 bases. CDR3 DNA sequence: TGTGCCATCGGAGGGACCCTAGCGGGAGGCAATCAGCCCCAGCATTTT. This encodes CAIGGTLAGGNQPQHF.

For this clonotype: This could be a read error, since a much larger clone is one nucleotide away. This chain links TRBV20-1 with TRBJ1-2; D might be TRBD1 (6 bases). This CDR3 comprises 12 residues. Germline V gene sequence: CDR1 DFQATT, CDR2 SNEGSKA (reference sequence). The CDR3 region has the DNA TGCAGTGCTGAAGACAGGATCAGAGGCTACGCCTTC. Amino acids: CSAEDRIRGYAF.

The rearrangement uses TRBV25-1 and TRBJ2-3, with 10 nucleotides matching TRBD2. CDR1 is MGHDK, CDR2 SYGVNS, per germline. The CDR3 has 12 residues. The CDR3 coding sequence is TGTGCTAGCGGGAGGAACACAGATACGCAGTATTTT. Translation gives CASGRNTDTQYF.

The chain joins TRBV6-2 or TRBV6-3 to TRBJ1-2, with 7 nucleotides matching TRBD1. Trimming at V came to 6 bases and at J to 3 bases, leaving 16 bases not matched to a gene. CDR1 and CDR2 (germline): MNHEY, SVGEGT. This CDR3 has 17 amino acids. This CDR3 is CASRRIVEPQGYYGYTF. DNA for the CDR3: TGTGCCAGCAGACGGATTGTTGAACCACAGGGGTACTATGGCTACACCTTC.

This clonotype has at least ten counts. The chain combines TRBV6-1 with TRBJ1-6, with TRBD1 matching over 7 bases. The V segment lost 6 bases and the J segment 6 bases; nucleotides outside the gene matches: 11. CDR1 is MNHNS, CDR2 SASEGT, per germline. This CDR3 contains 16 residues. CDR3 nucleotide sequence: TGTGCCAGCAGACCGACCCGGACAGGTTCTAATTCACCCCTCCACTTT. As protein: CASRPTRTGSNSPLHF.

The CDR3 DNA follows: TGTGCCAGCAGCTCCAGACTAGCGGGGGCCAATGAGCAGTTCTTC. Amino acids: CASSSRLAGANEQFF. V is TRBV11-2 and J is TRBJ2-1, with TRBD2 identical over 12 bases. V shed 4 bases and J 6 bases; nucleotides not matched to a gene: 4. This CDR3 is 15 amino acids long. Germline values: CDR1 SGHAT, CDR2 FQNNGV. The entire variable domain, with the rest obtained from reference TRBV11-2 and TRBJ2-1, is as follows: EAGVAQSPRYKIIEKRQSVAFWCNPISGHATLYWYQQILGQGPKLLIQFQNNGVVDDSQLPKDRFSAERLKGVDSTLKIQPAKLEDSAVYLCASSSRLAGANEQFFGPGTRLTVL.

This clonotype was observed a few times. The V call is TRBV4-1, the J call TRBJ2-5; the D is unclear. The V end was cut by 3 bases, the J end by 7 bases, with 21 bases between. Germline V gene data show CDR1 as MGHRA and CDR2 as YSYEKL. The CDR3 length is 16 residues. CDR3 coding DNA: TGCGCCAGCAGCCAGTTTCCTGTGTACTATGTCGGGACCCAGTACTTC. It encodes CASSQFPVYYVGTQYF.

The chain joins TRBV4-2 to TRBJ2-1; 10 bases line up with TRBD1. Germline V gene data show CDR1 as LGHNA and CDR2 as YNFKEQ. The CDR3 has 15 residues. J lost 6 bases, V lost 8 bases, and 10 bases had no gene match. DNA of the CDR3: TGTGCCAGCTCACCCAGACAGGGGGCAGGCAATGAGCAGTTCTTC. It encodes CASSPRQGAGNEQFF.

This clonotype occurred many times. The genes are TRBV19 and TRBJ1-6; 8 nucleotides align to TRBD1. The V segment lost 9 bases and the J segment 9 bases; nucleotides outside the gene matches: 4. CDR1 LNHDA and CDR2 SQIVND come from the germline V gene (reference sequence). This CDR3 region has 12 residues. The CDR3 here is CASGQGPSPLHF. CDR3 DNA: TGTGCCAGCGGACAGGGACCTTCACCCCTCCACTTT.